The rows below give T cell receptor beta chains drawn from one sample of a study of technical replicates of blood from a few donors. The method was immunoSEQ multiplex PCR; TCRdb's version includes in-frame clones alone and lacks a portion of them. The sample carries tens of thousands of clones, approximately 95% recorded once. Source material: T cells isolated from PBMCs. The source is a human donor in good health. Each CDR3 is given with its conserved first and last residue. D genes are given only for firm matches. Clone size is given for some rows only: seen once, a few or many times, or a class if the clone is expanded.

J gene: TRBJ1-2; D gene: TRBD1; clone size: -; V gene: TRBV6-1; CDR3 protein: CASSEEGQGGGYTF; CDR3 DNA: TGTGCCAGCAGTGAAGAGGGACAGGGTGGAGGCTACACCTTC
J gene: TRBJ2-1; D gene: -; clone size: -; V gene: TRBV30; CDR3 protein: CAWSTPFYEQFF; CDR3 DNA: TGTGCCTGGAGCACACCTTTCTATGAGCAGTTCTTC
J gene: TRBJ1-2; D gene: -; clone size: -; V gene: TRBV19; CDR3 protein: CASNQGSYGYTF; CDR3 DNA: TGTGCCAGTAATCAGGGGAGTTATGGCTACACCTTC
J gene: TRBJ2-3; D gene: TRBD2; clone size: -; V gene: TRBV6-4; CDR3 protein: CASSDVDTSGRNTDTQYF; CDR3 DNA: TGTGCCAGCAGTGACGTCGATACTAGCGGGAGGAACACAGATACGCAGTATTTT
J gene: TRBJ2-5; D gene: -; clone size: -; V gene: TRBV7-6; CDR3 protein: CASSLGAGETQYF; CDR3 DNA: TGTGCCAGCAGCTTAGGGGCCGGAGAGACCCAGTACTTC
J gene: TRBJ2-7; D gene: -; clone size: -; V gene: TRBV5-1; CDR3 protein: CASSSGRTYEQYF; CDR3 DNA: TGCGCCAGCAGCTCTGGCAGAACATACGAGCAGTACTTC
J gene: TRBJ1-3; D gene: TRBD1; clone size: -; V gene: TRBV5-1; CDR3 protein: CASSGTVSGNTIYF; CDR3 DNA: TGCGCCAGCAGCGGGACAGTCTCTGGAAACACCATATATTTT
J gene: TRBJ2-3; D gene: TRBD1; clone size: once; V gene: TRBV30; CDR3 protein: CAWSRQGPPDTQYF; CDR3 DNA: TGTGCCTGGAGTAGACAGGGTCCCCCAGATACGCAGTATTTT
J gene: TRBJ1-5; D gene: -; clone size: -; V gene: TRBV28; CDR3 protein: CASSFGRQAILNQPQHF; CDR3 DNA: TGTGCCAGCAGTTTTGGAAGGCAGGCGATCCTCAATCAGCCCCAGCATTTT
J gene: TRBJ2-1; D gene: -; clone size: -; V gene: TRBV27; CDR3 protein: CASSLGLPNEQFF; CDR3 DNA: TGTGCCAGCAGTTTAGGACTTCCCAATGAGCAGTTCTTC
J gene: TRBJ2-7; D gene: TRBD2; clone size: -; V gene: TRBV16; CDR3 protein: CASSQPLAGGSYEQYF; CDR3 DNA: TGTGCCAGCAGCCAACCCCTAGCGGGGGGCTCCTACGAGCAGTACTTC
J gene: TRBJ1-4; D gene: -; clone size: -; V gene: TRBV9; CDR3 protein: CASSVGGTTNEKLFF; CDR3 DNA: TGTGCCAGCAGCGTAGGGGGCACAACTAATGAAAAACTGTTTTTT
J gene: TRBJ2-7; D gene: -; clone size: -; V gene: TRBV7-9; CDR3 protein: CASSFPASLHEQYF; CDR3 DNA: TGTGCCAGCAGCTTTCCGGCTAGTCTCCACGAGCAGTACTTC
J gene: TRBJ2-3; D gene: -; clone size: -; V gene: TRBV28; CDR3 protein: CASSLLGRTVTDTQYF; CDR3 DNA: TGTGCCAGCAGTTTACTTGGGAGGACGGTCACAGATACGCAGTATTTT
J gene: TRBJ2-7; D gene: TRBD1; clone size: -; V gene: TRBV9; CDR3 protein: CASSVQTGGYEQYF; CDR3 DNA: TGTGCCAGCAGCGTACAAACAGGGGGCTACGAGCAGTACTTC
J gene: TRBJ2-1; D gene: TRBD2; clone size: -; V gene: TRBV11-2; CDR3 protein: CASTLAGVEQFF; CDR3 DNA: TGTGCCAGCACACTAGCGGGAGTGGAGCAGTTCTTC
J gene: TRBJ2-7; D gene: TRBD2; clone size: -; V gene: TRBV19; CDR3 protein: CASSGLAGSYEQYF; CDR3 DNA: TGTGCCAGTAGCGGACTAGCGGGATCCTACGAGCAGTACTTC
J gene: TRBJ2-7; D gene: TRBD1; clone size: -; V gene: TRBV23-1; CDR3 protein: CASSPGQVYF; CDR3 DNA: TGCGCCAGCAGTCCGGGACAGGTTTACTTC
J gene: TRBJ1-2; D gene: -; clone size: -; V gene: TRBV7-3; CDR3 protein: CASSLTSEAGGYTF; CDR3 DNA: TGTGCCAGCAGCTTAACGTCCGAGGCTGGCGGCTACACCTTC
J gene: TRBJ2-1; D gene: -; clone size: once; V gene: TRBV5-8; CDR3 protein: CASGRGQFF; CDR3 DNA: TGTGCCAGCGGCAGGGGGCAGTTCTTC
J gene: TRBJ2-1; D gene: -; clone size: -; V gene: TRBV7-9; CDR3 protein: CASSSADSTEQFF; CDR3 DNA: TGTGCCAGCAGCTCAGCAGACAGTACTGAGCAGTTCTTC
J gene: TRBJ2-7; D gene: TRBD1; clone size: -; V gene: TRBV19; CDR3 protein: CASSILPGQGTSYEQYF; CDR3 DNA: TGTGCCAGTAGTATCCTTCCGGGACAGGGGACGTCCTACGAGCAGTACTTC
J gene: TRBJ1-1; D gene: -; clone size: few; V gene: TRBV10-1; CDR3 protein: CASSDRQHTEAFF; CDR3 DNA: TGCGCCAGCAGTGATAGACAGCACACTGAAGCTTTCTTT
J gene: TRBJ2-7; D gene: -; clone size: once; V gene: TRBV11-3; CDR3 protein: CASRAVGSHEQYF; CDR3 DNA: TGTGCCAGCCGAGCCGTCGGGTCCCACGAGCAGTACTTC
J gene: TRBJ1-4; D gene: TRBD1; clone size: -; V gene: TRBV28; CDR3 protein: CASRHTGGTEKLFF; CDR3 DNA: TGTGCCAGCAGACACACAGGGGGCACCGAAAAACTGTTTTTT
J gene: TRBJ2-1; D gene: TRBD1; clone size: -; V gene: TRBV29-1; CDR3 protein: CSILTETGGFYNEQFF; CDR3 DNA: TGCAGCATTCTCACTGAGACAGGGGGTTTCTACAATGAGCAGTTCTTC
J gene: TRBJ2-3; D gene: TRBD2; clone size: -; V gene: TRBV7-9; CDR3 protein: CASSFGTSSDTQYF; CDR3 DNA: TGTGCCAGCAGCTTTGGGACTAGTTCAGATACGCAGTATTTT
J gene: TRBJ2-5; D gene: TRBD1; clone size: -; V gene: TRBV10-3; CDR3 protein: CAISVDRDRRETQYF; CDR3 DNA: TGTGCCATCAGTGTCGACAGGGACCGGAGAGAGACCCAGTACTTC
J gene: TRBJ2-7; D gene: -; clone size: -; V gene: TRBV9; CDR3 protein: CASSPDGDRTYEQYF; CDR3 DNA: TGTGCCAGCAGTCCTGACGGGGATAGGACCTACGAGCAGTACTTC
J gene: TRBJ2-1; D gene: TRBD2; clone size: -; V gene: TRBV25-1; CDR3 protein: CATYSGSSNEQFF; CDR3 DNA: TGTGCCACCTACAGCGGGAGCTCCAATGAGCAGTTCTTC
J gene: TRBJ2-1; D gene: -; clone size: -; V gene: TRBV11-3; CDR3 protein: CASSPSTGSSYNEQFF; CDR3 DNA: TGTGCCAGCAGCCCATCGACAGGCAGCTCCTACAATGAGCAGTTCTTC
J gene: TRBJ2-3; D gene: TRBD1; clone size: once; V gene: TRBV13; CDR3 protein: CASSGGQGPARGTDTQYF; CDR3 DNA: TGTGCCAGCAGTGGGGGACAGGGGCCTGCTCGTGGAACAGATACGCAGTATTTT
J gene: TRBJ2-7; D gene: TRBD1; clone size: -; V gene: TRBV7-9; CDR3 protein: CASKGTGNEQYF; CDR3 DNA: TGTGCCAGCAAGGGGACAGGGAACGAGCAGTACTTC
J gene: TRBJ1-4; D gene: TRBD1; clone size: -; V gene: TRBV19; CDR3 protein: CASSRQGQPSKLFF; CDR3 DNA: TGTGCCAGTAGTAGACAGGGACAACCCTCAAAACTGTTTTTT
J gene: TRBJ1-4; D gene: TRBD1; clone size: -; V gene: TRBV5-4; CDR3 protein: CASSTGGGTNEKLFF; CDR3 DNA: TGTGCCAGCAGCACAGGGGGAGGAACTAATGAAAAACTGTTTTTT
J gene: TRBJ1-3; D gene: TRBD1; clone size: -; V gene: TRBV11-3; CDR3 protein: CASSPRGQGISGNTIYF; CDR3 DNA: TGTGCCAGCAGCCCGAGGGGACAGGGAATCTCTGGAAACACCATATATTTT
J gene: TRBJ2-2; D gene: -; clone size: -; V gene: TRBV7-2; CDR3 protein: CASSYTTGTLNTGELFF; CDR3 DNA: TGTGCCAGCAGCTACACCACCGGGACATTGAACACCGGGGAGCTGTTTTTT